These 13 T cell receptor beta chains share one sample of origin, sequenced in a study of Ad26.COV2.S vaccination and SARS-CoV-2 variants. Libraries were prepared by immunoSEQ multiplex PCR; TCRdb keeps only in-frame clonotypes and omits some of them. This sample carries approximately 360,000 clones, 83% of them seen once, and the ten largest clones take about 7.4%. Regarding treatment: roughly 20 received Ad26.COV2.S at low or high dose, single or two shots; 5 received placebo; per-sample allocation not given. Sampling occurred on day 63 after the first vaccine or placebo injection. The sample here was peripheral blood, taken in a trial of Ad26.COV2.S vaccine versus placebo. These TCRs come from a person between 18 and 65 years old who received the Ad26.COV2.S COVID-19 vaccine or a placebo.

The rearrangement uses TRBV7-2 and TRBJ1-1; possible D gene TRBD1, 6 bases. This CDR3 comprises 14 residues. CDR1 and CDR2 (germline): SGHTA, FQGNSA. V was clipped by 5 bases and J by 5 bases, with 15 bases between them. The CDR3 spells CASSQGGPKTEAFF. CDR3 nucleotides: TGTGCCAGCAGCCAAGGGGGGCCGAAGACTGAAGCTTTCTTT.

The J gene is TRBJ2-2, the V gene TRBV9; possible D gene TRBD1, 6 bases. Germline values: CDR1 SGDLS, CDR2 YYNGEE. The CDR3 totals 14 residues. V lost 3 bases, J lost 3 bases, and 9 bases lay in between. The CDR3: CASSAQGYTGELFF. Written as DNA, the CDR3 is TGTGCCAGCAGCGCACAGGGCTACACCGGGGAGCTGTTTTTT.

This sequence joins TRBV27 and TRBJ2-3; perhaps TRBD1 as D (5 bases). V dropped 5 bases and J dropped 0 bases, with 12 bases sitting between them. This CDR3 is built from 15 residues. CDR1 and CDR2 (germline): MNHEY, SMNVEV (reference sequence). CDR3 sequence: CASSPFPGSTDTQYF. For the CDR3, the DNA is TGTGCCAGCAGTCCGTTTCCAGGGAGCACAGATACGCAGTATTTT.

This clone was counted between two and nine times. The chain is built from TRBV6-5 and TRBJ1-1; D gene uncertain. This CDR3 contains 13 residues. Trimming took off 2 bases at V and 0 bases at J, with 4 bases between the two ends. Germline V lookup: CDR1 MNHEY, CDR2 SVGAGI. CDR3 coding DNA: TGTGCCAGCAGTTACGAACTGAACACTGAAGCTTTCTTT. It translates to CASSYELNTEAFF.

This chain uses TRBV5-1 with TRBJ1-2, with 8 nucleotides matching TRBD1. Looked up from germline, CDR1 is SGHRS and CDR2 is YFSETQ. The CDR3 loop spans 14 amino acids. With 2 bases clipped from V and 4 bases from J, the junction kept 4 bases outside the gene matches. The CDR3 region has the DNA TGCGCCAGCAGCTTTTCAGGGGGCCGCTATGGCTACACCTTC. The encoded protein is CASSFSGGRYGYTF.

The rearrangement joins TRBV7-2 to TRBJ1-1, with D unresolved. The CDR3 has 13 amino acids. Germline V lookup: CDR1 SGHTA, CDR2 FQGNSA. V lost 4 bases and J 6 bases, leaving 12 bases between the germline ends. The CDR3 DNA reads as TGTGCCAGCAGCTCCTCGCGGGCCGCTGAAGCTTTCTTT. This gives the protein CASSSSRAAEAFF. The whole variable domain, remainder taken from reference TRBV7-2 and TRBJ1-1, is GAGVSQSPSNKVTEKGKDVELRCDPISGHTALYWYRQSLGQGLEFLIYFQGNSAPDKSGLPSDRFSAERTGGSVSTLTIQRTQQEDSAVYLCASSSSRAAEAFFGQGTRLTVV.

On this clone: Other nucleotide sequences from this sample produce the same CDR3. The rearrangement links TRBV25-1 to TRBJ1-1; D is perhaps TRBD1 (5 bases). The CDR3 is 13 amino acids. Between the trimmed V and J ends, which lost 3 bases and 1 base, there was a span of 6 bases. Germline loops: CDR1 MGHDK, CDR2 SYGVNS. The CDR3 DNA sequence: TGTGCCAGCAGTGACCAGGGGAACACTGAAGCTTTCTTT. Amino acids: CASSDQGNTEAFF. Using reference TRBV25-1 and TRBJ1-1 for the parts outside the CDR3, the full variable domain is EADIYQTPRYLVIGTGKKITLECSQTMGHDKMYWYQQDPGMELHLIHYSYGVNSTEKGDLSSESTVSRIRTEHFPLTLESARPSHTSQYLCASSDQGNTEAFFGQGTRLTVV.

The J gene is TRBJ2-1, the V gene TRBV5-1; TRBD2 agrees at 11 bases. The germline CDR1 and CDR2 sequences are SGHRS and YFSETQ. The CDR3 has 15 residues. V gave up 4 bases and J gave up 7 bases; unmatched junction bases: 7. For the CDR3, the DNA is TGCGCCAGCAGCCTCATAGCGGGAGGGCCAAATGAGCAGTTCTTC. This encodes CASSLIAGGPNEQFF. Looking up the rest from reference TRBV5-1 and TRBJ2-1 gives the full variable domain: KAGVTQTPRYLIKTRGQQVTLSCSPISGHRSVSWYQQTPGQGLQFLFEYFSETQRNKGNFPGRFSGRQFSNSRSEMNVSTLELGDSALYLCASSLIAGGPNEQFFGPGTRLTVL.

This clone was seen only once. A junction end diverges from the germline sequence, so it may reflect a read error. The chain recombines TRBV19 with TRBJ2-2; 10 bases are a match to TRBD2. Germline assignment: CDR1 LNHDA and CDR2 SQIVND (reference sequence). The CDR3 extends over 13 amino acids. In nucleotides, the CDR3 is TGTGCCGGTAGCGGGAGGCCCACCGGGGAGCTGTTTTTT. Amino acids: CAGSGRPTGELFF. The complete variable domain, with remaining parts taken from reference TRBV19 and TRBJ2-2, reads DGGITQSPKYLFRKEGQNVTLSCEQNLNHDAMYWYRQDPGQGLRLIYYSQIVNDFQKGDIAEGYSVSREKKESFPLTVTSAQKNPTAFYLCAGSGRPTGELFFGEGSRLTVL.

This chain joins TRBV19 and TRBJ1-3; 7 bases fit TRBD1. After removal of 9 bases from V and 0 bases from J, the junction contained 8 bases not matched to a gene. Per germline, CDR1 LNHDA and CDR2 SQIVND (reference sequence). This CDR3 spans 15 amino acids. In DNA, the CDR3 is TGTGCCAGCAGACAGGGCTCGTTCTCTGGAAACACCATATATTTT. Protein product: CASRQGSFSGNTIYF.

This clone appeared a single time. The gene calls are TRBV21-1 and TRBJ2-7; the table names TRBD1, a call not compared with the DNA. TRBV21-1 is classified as a pseudogene. This CDR3 contains 11 residues. This chain's CDR3 is CASHHRDEQYF. The CDR3 bases are TGTGCCAGCCACCACAGGGACGAGCAGTACTTC.

This clone was detected once. An end of the junction does not agree with germline; a read error may underlie this. This sequence joins TRBV7-9 and TRBJ1-3; D is possibly TRBD1 (6 bases). The CDR3 extends over 12 amino acids. CDR1 is SEHNR and CDR2 is FQNEAQ in the germline V gene (reference sequence). The CDR3 coding sequence is TGTGCCAGCAGCTTAGACAGGGCCAGTCGGGAATTT. It translates to CASSLDRASREF. Complete variable domain (other parts from reference TRBV7-9 and TRBJ1-3): DTGVSQNPRHKITKRGQNVTFRCDPISEHNRLYWYRQTLGQGPEFLTYFQNEAQLEKSRLLSDRFSAERPKGSFSTLEIQRTEQGDSAMYLCASSLDRASREFGEGSWLTVV.

This chain uses TRBV9 with TRBJ2-5; either TRBD1 or TRBD2 may supply D (5 bases each). The CDR3 loop spans 14 amino acids. The germline V gene has CDR1 SGDLS and CDR2 YYNGEE. The V end was cut by 2 bases, the J end by 1 base, with 9 bases between. CDR3 bases: TGTGCCAGCAGCGTTATGGGGACCCAAGAGACCCAGTACTTC. Translated: CASSVMGTQETQYF.